This T cell receptor beta chain was observed in a study of STAT5B mutations in CD4+ large granular lymphocyte leukemia. The CDR3 is made up of 11 amino acids. V was pared by 3 bases and J by 7 bases, with 4 bases between. Germline V gives CDR1 ENHRY, CDR2 SYGVKD. Some clones are missing from TCRdb's copy, which holds only in-frame ones; the method was immunoSEQ multiplex PCR. The table includes around 4,600 clones, roughly 78% detected once. Sequencing was performed on PBMCs. The gene calls are TRBV10-3 and TRBJ2-1; D ambiguous. This clonotype was sampled from a man between 65 and 85 years old with CD4+ T-cell large granular lymphocyte leukemia. CDR3 protein: CAISDYNEQFF. CDR3 coding DNA: TGTGCCATCAGTGATTATAATGAGCAGTTCTTC.